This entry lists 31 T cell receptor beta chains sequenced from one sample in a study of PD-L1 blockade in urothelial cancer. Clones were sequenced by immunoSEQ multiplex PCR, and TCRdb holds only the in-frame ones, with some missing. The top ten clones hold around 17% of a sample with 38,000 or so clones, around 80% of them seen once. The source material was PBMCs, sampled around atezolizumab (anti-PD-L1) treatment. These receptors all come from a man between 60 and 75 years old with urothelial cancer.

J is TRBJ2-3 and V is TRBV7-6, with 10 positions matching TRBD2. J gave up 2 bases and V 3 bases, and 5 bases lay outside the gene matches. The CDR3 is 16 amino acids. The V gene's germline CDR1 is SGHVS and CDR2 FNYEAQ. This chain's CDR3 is CASSFQAGGSTDTQYF. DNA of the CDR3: TGTGCCAGCAGCTTCCAAGCGGGAGGGTCCACAGATACGCAGTATTTT.

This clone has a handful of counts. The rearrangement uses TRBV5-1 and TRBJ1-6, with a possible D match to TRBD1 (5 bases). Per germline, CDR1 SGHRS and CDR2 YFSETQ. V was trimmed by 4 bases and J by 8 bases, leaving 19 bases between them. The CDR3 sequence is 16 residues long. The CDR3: CASSQEAAGIDSPLHF. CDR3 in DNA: TGCGCCAGCAGCCAGGAAGCCGCAGGGATCGATTCACCCCTCCACTTT. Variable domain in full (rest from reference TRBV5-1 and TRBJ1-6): KAGVTQTPRYLIKTRGQQVTLSCSPISGHRSVSWYQQTPGQGLQFLFEYFSETQRNKGNFPGRFSGRQFSNSRSEMNVSTLELGDSALYLCASSQEAAGIDSPLHFGNGTRLTVT.

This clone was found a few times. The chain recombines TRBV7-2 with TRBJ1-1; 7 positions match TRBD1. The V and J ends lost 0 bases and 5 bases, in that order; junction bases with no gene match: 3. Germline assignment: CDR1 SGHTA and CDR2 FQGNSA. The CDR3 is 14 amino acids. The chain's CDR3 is CASSLAGGSTEAFF. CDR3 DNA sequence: TGTGCCAGCAGCTTAGCAGGGGGCAGTACTGAAGCTTTCTTT. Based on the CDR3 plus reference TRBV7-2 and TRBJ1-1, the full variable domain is GAGVSQSPSNKVTEKGKDVELRCDPISGHTALYWYRQSLGQGLEFLIYFQGNSAPDKSGLPSDRFSAERTGGSVSTLTIQRTQQEDSAVYLCASSLAGGSTEAFFGQGTRLTVV.

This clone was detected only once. For the CDR3, the DNA is TGCGCCAGCAGTGACAGGGGTAACGGGGAGCTGTTTTTT. This gives the protein CASSDRGNGELFF. The V and J genes are TRBV10-2 and TRBJ2-2; maybe TRBD1 (6 bases). V was pared by 3 bases and J by 7 bases, with 9 bases between. Germline CDR1 and CDR2: WSHSY and SAAADI. The CDR3 totals 13 residues.

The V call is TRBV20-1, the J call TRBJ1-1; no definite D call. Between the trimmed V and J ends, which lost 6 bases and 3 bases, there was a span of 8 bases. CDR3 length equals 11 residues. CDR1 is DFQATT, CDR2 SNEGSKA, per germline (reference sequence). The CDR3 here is CSAGPHTEAFF. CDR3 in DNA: TGCAGTGCCGGTCCGCACACTGAAGCTTTCTTT.

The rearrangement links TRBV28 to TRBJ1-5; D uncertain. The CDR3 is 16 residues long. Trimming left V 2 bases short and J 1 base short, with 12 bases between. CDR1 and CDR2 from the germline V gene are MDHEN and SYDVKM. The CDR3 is CASSLRFSGSNQPQHF. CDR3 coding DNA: TGTGCCAGCAGTTTAAGGTTTAGCGGAAGCAATCAGCCCCAGCATTTT.

CDR3: CASTTRRGLGEQFF. CDR3 in DNA: TGTGCCAGCACCACGAGAAGGGGGCTGGGTGAGCAGTTCTTC. V and J are TRBV28 and TRBJ2-1, with TRBD1 matching over 7 bases. Germline-derived CDR1 and CDR2 are MDHEN and SYDVKM. The CDR3 spans 14 residues. V lost 7 bases and J lost 9; bases outside the gene matches: 12.

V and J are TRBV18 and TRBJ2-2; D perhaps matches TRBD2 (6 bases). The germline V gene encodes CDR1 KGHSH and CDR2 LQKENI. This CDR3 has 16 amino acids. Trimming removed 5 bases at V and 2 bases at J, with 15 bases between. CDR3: CASSALTGANTGELFF. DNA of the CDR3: TGTGCCAGCTCAGCCTTGACGGGAGCTAACACCGGGGAGCTGTTTTTT. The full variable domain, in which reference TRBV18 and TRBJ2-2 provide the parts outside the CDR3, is NAGVMQNPRHLVRRRGQEARLRCSPMKGHSHVYWYRQLPEEGLKFMVYLQKENIIDESGMPKERFSAEFPKEGPSILRIQQVVRGDSAAYFCASSALTGANTGELFFGEGSRLTVL.

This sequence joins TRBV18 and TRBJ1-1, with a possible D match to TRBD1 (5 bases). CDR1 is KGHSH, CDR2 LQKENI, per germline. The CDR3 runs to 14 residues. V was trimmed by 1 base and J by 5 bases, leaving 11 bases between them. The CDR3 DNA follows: TGTGCCAGCTCACCACGGGGGGAACGAACTGAAGCTTTCTTT. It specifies CASSPRGERTEAFF.

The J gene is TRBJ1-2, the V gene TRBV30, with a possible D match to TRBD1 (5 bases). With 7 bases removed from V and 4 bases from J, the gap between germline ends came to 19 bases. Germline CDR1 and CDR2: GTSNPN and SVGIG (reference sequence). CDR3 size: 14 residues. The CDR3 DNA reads TGTGCCTCCGGGGGGAGGCTTGGATCCTATGGCTACACCTTC. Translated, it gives CASGGRLGSYGYTF.

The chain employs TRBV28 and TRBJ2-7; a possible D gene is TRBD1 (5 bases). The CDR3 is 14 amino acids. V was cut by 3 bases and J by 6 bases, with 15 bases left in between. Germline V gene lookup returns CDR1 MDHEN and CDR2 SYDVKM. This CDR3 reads CASSFYNWGSEQYF. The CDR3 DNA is TGTGCCAGCAGTTTCTACAACTGGGGCTCCGAGCAGTACTTC.

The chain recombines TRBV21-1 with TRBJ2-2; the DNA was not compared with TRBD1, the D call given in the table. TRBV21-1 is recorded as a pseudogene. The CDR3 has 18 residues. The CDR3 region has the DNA TGTGCCAGCAGCAAAGACCGAGGGACAGGGGGAAGGACCGGGGAGCTGTTTTTT. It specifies CASSKDRGTGGRTGELFF.

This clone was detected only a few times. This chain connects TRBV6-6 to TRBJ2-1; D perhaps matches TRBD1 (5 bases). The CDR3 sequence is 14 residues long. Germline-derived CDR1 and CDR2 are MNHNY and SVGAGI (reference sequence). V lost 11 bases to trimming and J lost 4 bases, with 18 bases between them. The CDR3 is CAGSKGPAYNEQFF. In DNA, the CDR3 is TGTGCCGGATCTAAGGGGCCTGCTTACAATGAGCAGTTCTTC.

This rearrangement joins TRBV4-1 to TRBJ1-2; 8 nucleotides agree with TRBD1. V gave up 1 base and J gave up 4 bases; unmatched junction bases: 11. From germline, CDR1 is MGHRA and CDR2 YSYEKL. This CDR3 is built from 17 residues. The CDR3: CASSQVTGGPLIYGYTF. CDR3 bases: TGCGCCAGCAGCCAAGTAACAGGGGGGCCGCTTATCTATGGCTACACCTTC.

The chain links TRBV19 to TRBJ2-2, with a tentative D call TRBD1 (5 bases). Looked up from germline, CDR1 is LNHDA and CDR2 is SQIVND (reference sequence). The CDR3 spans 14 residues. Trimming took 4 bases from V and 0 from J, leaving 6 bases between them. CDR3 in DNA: TGTGCCAGTAGTACAGGGACGAACACCGGGGAGCTGTTTTTT. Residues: CASSTGTNTGELFF.

The CDR3 DNA follows: TGTGCCAGCAGCTACGGCCCGGACAGGGAATACACCTTC. It is translated as CASSYGPDREYTF. The chain links TRBV7-2 to TRBJ1-2; 8 bases are shared with TRBD1. The germline V gene has CDR1 SGHTA and CDR2 FQGNSA. This CDR3 has 13 amino acids. The trim removed 4 bases at V and 11 bases at J, leaving 9 bases unmatched.

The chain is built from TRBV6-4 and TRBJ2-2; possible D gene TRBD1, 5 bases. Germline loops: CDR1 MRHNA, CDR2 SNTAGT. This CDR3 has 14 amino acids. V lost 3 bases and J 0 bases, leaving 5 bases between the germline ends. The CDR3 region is CASSETANTGELFF. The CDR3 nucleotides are TGTGCCAGCAGTGAGACAGCGAACACCGGGGAGCTGTTTTTT.

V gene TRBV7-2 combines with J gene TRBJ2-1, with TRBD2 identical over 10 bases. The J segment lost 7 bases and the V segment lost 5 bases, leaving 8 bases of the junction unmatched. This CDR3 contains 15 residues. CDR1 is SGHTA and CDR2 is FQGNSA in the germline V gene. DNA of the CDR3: TGTGCCAGCAGCCGCGGACTAGCGGAAAGAAATGAGCAGTTCTTC. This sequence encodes CASSRGLAERNEQFF. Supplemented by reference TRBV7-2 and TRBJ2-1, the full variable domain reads GAGVSQSPSNKVTEKGKDVELRCDPISGHTALYWYRQSLGQGLEFLIYFQGNSAPDKSGLPSDRFSAERTGGSVSTLTIQRTQQEDSAVYLCASSRGLAERNEQFFGPGTRLTVL.

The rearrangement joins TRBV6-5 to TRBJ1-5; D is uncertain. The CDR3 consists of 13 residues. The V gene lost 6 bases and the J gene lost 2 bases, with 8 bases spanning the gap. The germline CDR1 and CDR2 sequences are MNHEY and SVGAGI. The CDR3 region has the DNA TGTGCCAGCAGCCTCCGGGGCAATCAGCCCCAGCATTTT. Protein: CASSLRGNQPQHF.

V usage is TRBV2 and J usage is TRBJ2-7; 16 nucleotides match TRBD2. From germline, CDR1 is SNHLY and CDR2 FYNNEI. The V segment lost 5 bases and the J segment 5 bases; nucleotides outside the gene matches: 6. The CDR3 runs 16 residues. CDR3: CASSPGLAGGTHEQYF. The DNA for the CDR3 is TGTGCCAGCAGTCCGGGACTAGCGGGGGGGACCCACGAGCAGTACTTC.

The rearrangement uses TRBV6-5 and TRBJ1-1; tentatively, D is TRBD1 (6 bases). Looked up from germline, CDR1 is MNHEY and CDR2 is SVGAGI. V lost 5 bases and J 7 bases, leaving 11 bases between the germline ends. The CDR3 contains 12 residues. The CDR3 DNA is TGTGCCAGCAGTACACAGGGATTTGAAGCTTTCTTT. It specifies CASSTQGFEAFF.

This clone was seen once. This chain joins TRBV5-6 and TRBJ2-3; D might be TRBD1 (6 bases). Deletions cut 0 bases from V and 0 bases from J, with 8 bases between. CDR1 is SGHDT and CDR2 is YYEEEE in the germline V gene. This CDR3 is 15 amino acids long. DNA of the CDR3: TGTGCCAGCAGCTTGGAAGGGGGTAGCACAGATACGCAGTATTTT. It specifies CASSLEGGSTDTQYF.

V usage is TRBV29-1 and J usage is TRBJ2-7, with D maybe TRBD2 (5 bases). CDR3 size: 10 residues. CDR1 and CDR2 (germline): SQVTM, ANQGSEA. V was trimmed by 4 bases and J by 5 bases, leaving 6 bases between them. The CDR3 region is CSVVGNEQYF. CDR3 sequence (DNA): TGCAGCGTTGTCGGGAACGAGCAGTACTTC.

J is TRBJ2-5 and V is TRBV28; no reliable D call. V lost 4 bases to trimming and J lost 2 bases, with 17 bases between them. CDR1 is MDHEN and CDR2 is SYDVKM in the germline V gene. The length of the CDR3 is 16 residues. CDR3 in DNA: TGTGCCAGCAGTTCCGGTCCGAGCCTCGGGCAAGAGACCCAGTACTTC. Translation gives CASSSGPSLGQETQYF.

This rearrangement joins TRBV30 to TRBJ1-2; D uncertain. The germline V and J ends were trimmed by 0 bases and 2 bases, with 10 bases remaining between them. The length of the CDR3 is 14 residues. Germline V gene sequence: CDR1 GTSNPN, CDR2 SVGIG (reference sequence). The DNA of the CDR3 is TGTGCCTGGAGTGTCAACAGTCTCAACTATGGCTACACCTTC. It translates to CAWSVNSLNYGYTF. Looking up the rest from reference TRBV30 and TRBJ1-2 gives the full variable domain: SQTIHQWPATLVQPVGSPLSLECTVEGTSNPNLYWYRQAAGRGLQLLFYSVGIGQISSEVPQNLSASRPQDRQFILSSKKLLLSDSGFYLCAWSVNSLNYGYTFGSGTRLTVV.

The DNA for the CDR3 is TGTGCCAGCAGGGGGAGACTTCGCTCTGGAAACACCATATATTTT. This gives the protein CASRGRLRSGNTIYF. The V call is TRBV28, the J call TRBJ1-3; no clear D. This CDR3 spans 15 amino acids. V was trimmed by 6 bases and J by 0 bases, leaving 12 bases between them. The germline V gene encodes CDR1 MDHEN and CDR2 SYDVKM.

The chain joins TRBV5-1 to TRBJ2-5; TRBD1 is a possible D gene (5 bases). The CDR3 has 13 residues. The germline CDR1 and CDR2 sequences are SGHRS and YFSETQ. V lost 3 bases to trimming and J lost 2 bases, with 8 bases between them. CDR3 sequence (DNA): TGCGCCAGCAGCTCCGCAGGGCAAGAGACCCAGTACTTC. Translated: CASSSAGQETQYF.

The CDR3 nucleotides read TGTGCCAGCAGTTTCGCAGGGGTACCCTCTGCGGGGGCCAACGTCCTGACTTTC. It codes for CASSFAGVPSAGANVLTF. V gene TRBV28 combines with J gene TRBJ2-6, with TRBD1 as a possible D gene (6 bases). The CDR3 has 18 amino acids. The V end was cut by 3 bases, the J end by 4 bases, with 19 bases between. Looked up from germline, CDR1 is MDHEN and CDR2 is SYDVKM.

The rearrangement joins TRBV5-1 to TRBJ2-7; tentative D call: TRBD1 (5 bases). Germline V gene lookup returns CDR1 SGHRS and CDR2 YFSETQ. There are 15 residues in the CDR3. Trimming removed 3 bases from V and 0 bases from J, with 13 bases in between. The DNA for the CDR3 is TGCGCCAGCAGCTCTGGGGCGACAGTCTCCTACGAGCAGTACTTC. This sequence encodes CASSSGATVSYEQYF.

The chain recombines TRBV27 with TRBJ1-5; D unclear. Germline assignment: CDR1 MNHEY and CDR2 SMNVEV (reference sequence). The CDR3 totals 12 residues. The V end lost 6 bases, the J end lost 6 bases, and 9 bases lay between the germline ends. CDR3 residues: CASSGRGQPQHF. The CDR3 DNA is TGTGCCAGCAGCGGAAGAGGTCAGCCCCAGCATTTT.

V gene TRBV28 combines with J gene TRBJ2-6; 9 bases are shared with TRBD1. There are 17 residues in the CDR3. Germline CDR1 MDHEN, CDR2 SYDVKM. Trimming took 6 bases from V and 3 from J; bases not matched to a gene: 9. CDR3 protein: CASSPLQGAIGANVLTF. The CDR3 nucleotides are TGTGCCAGCAGCCCCCTACAGGGGGCCATTGGGGCCAACGTCCTGACTTTC.